This TCR beta chain stems from a study of cytomegalovirus exposure and HLA in healthy donors (dated by TCRdb to about 2017). About the study as a whole: In an earlier analysis of roughly 500 of the donors, about 270 Gb of sequence data and 117 million unique TCR beta sequences from 180 million or so T cells were reported. Because of strong linkage in the cohort, roughly five DR-DQ haplotypes were treated as single units for association and clustering. On average, about 200,000 unique TCR beta nucleotide sequences were sequenced per donor among 350 to 400 genotyped donors of the cohort, with roughly 20% of those sequences being non-productive. Rather than using new phenotypic data, the later analysis identified candidate immune exposures from TCR beta sequences and from how often those sequences occurred across donors. Genome-wide SNP genotypes for about 55% of the 666 donors were used in a later genetic analysis, which treated that subset as a discovery cohort. The T cell repertoires of around 730 subjects were profiled by immunosequencing and related to cytomegalovirus serostatus. Typing coverage differed by locus: A, B, C, DRB1 and DQB1 were typed in roughly 620-630 donors, DQA1 in 500 to 550, DPA1 in around 610, and DPB1 in approximately 450. The study combined high-throughput TCR immunosequencing, statistical association of individual TCRs with disease status, and machine learning to predict cytomegalovirus infection status. Donor age, sex, ethnicity and CMV serostatus were compiled together with the repertoire data. A later analysis re-examined previously published TCR beta repertoires from over 500 donors and added high-resolution HLA genotyping to investigate patterns of TCR occurrence. The study aimed to test whether signatures of past pathogen exposure could be identified by cataloging public T cell receptors. In an earlier analysis of 500 to 650 of the donors, high-throughput TCR beta sequencing was used to judge whether each TCR beta V gene segment behaved as functional or pseudogenic. All discovery cohort repertoires had been generated on a single sequencing platform. Of the 300 to 400 genotyped donors, 81% fell in the genetic ancestry cluster associated with self-reported Caucasian donors. HLA typing included class I and class II loci at four-digit resolution. A separate validation cohort of more than 100 different subjects was used in addition to the approximately 640-subject first cohort. Around 300 gigabases of sequencing data and approximately 93 million unique TCR sequences were included in an early release covering 500 to 750 HLA-typed donors. Study-wide conclusions, independent of this receptor: According to the authors, the approach could potentially be generalized to other disease states and immunological phenotypes. The study listed around 160 TCR beta chains as associated with cytomegalovirus. Most CMV-associated TCR beta chains appeared to be HLA-restricted in a later analysis, and the HLA associations seemed to be driven largely by CMV exposure. Only TCR beta chains were sequenced in this cohort, and the absence of alpha or paired-chain data limited detectable features. Strong co-occurrence of HLA alleles, especially DR and DQ, made assigning TCR associations to individual alleles difficult. Across donors, most TCR sequences were observed very rarely, whereas some public TCRs were present in many individuals. V-gene and J-gene trimming of TCR beta chains was associated with a missense DCLRE1C variant in a later genetic analysis, and the association was replicated in an independent cohort. In a later analysis, 15,000 to 20,000 TCR beta sequences were associated with specific HLA alleles at a false discovery rate of 0.05. Cytomegalovirus status was reported to be diagnosed by the classifier with high specificity and sensitivity in both the original and validation cohorts. In a later analysis, TCR association rates were found to vary across HLA loci, with the most associated TCRs seen for DRB1 alleles and the fewest for HLA-C alleles. Because counts were too low, seventeen rarely observed V segments, including chromosome 9 orphons, were excluded from the earlier analysis of roughly 580 of the donors. Presence/absence analyses assumed roughly uniform sequencing depth across donors, an assumption that may not hold. In vitro tests confirmed that a few of the cytomegalovirus-associated TCR beta chains recognize cytomegalovirus antigens. HLA typing was unavailable for some donors at each locus, so association tests used only the typed subset. Correlated functional status among segregating V segments might reflect linkage disequilibrium, but an unknown experimental factor could not be ruled out. In an earlier analysis of about 600 of the donors, most TCR beta V segments appeared in productive rearrangements about 90% or about 30% of the time, broadly matching IMGT annotations. Several of the top co-occurrence clusters appeared to be linked to parvovirus B19, influenza, CMV and Epstein-Barr virus, according to a later analysis. A cluster of highly shared sequence variants was judged likely to represent a technical artifact of the sequencing pipeline. In a later analysis, HLA-associated TCR beta chains were found to be more clonally expanded and to have lower generation probabilities than equally common non-associated chains. A later genetic analysis reported fewer N-insertions in productive TCRs among donors in an Asian-associated ancestry cluster than the roughly 670-donor mean. For the cohort, immune exposure information was limited to CMV serostatus. The 87-base-pair reads could not distinguish some IMGT-functional V segments, including TRBV6-2 and TRBV6-3, so those segments were excluded. A further reported finding was that TCR beta sequences accurately predicted the HLA-A and HLA-B alleles for most subjects in the first cohort.

There are 17 amino acids in the CDR3, from cysteine to phenylalanine inclusive. Here the CDR3 DNA is all that survives: 51 bases in frame from base 1. From V the trimming removes 7 bases and from J it removes 6 bases, while the gene matches leave 13 bases of the junction unaccounted for. Sequences MDHEN (CDR1) and SYDVKM (CDR2) are obtained from the germline V gene. With regard to this clone: Its antigen target is currently unknown. Per-base qualities were not stored, and no clone one base away is much larger.

Library preparation employed the immunoSEQ multiplex PCR assay. A mixture of 60 forward primers for TCR Vbeta segments and 13 reverse primers for TCR Jbeta segments was used in the multiplex PCR. Amplification of the CDR3 region of rearranged TCR beta genes was performed with a multiplex PCR assay on genomic DNA. On the Illumina HiSeq System, the amplified TCR beta libraries were sequenced as 87-base-pair reads. Per the source publication's procedure: In a later analysis, 77 million or so unique TCR beta chains were counted across the 650 to 750 repertoires, and about 9.9 million of these chains were shared by at least two donors. A nearest-neighbor algorithm error-corrected the raw reads and collapsed the reads into unique sequences, merging closely related sequences to remove PCR and sequencing errors. Alignment of CDR3 sequences to IMGT reference sequences was used to assign V, D and J gene segments. Each retained sequence needed at least a six-nucleotide match to both a V gene segment and a J gene segment. Rearrangements were classified as productive when the CDR3 lacked stop codons and remained in frame with V and J, and all other rearrangements were classified as non-productive. CDR3 was defined according to IMGT convention as the region running from the second conserved V-encoded cysteine to the conserved J-encoded phenylalanine. In an earlier analysis of approximately 500 of the donors, sequences lacking an unambiguous match to a single V gene segment were excluded. An earlier analysis of several hundred of the donors called V segments functional above 56.7% productive rearrangements and segregating when the between-donor standard deviation exceeded 5%. A statistical classification framework was developed to diagnose cytomegalovirus status using the catalog of TCR beta chain sequences. V and J gene assignment, in a later analysis, came from comparing TCR nucleotide sequences with IMGT/GENE-DB human TR gene sequences. In a later analysis, CDR3 sequences and most-parsimonious VDJ recombination scenarios were assigned using the TCRdist pipeline. In a later analysis, each TCR beta chain was defined by its CDR3 amino acid sequence together with its V-gene family, and reads without a unique V-gene family were excluded. To address suspected cross-contamination and a sequencing artifact, a later analysis removed around 590 highly shared, low-generation-probability nucleotide sequences. In a later analysis, a clonal expansion index was calculated for each public chain from normalized within-repertoire ranks of inferred template counts. A later analysis computed generation probabilities with a VDJ recombination model fitted to out-of-frame rearrangements, and checked the results against IGoR. A later analysis scored TCR-TCR, TCR-HLA and TCR-CMV co-occurrence with hypergeometric tests, applying a repertoire-size bias correction to TCR pairs. A later analysis estimated false discovery rates by permuting HLA or CMV assignments 20 times. A later analysis grouped co-occurring TCRs with DBSCAN, adding TCRdist sequence similarity when clustering within HLA-allele-positive subsets. Co-occurrence clustering excluded repertoires with fewer than 30,000 or more than 120,000 public chains, plus five with anomalous nucleotide sharing. This immuneACCESS table, as held by TCRdb, lists in-frame sequences with V and J called but not all clones. Of the missing ones, under half trace to an unresolved V gene in checked studies; the others have no known cause. The V and J calls and clone size are taken from that table; D and trimming were inferred from the DNA. The sample table lists 150,000 or so clones, around 67% of them with a count of one. Approximately 4% of the sample lies in the top ten.

In total, roughly 710 healthy bone marrow donors made up the cohort. At the time of sampling, all cohort members were nominally healthy, though unrecorded immune exposures were likely present. The donor was CMV seropositive and was included in the group of 250 to 350 seropositive cohort members. A peripheral blood sample was provided by each donor, and peripheral blood mononuclear cells were used for TCR beta sequencing. Genomic DNA was extracted from the blood cell samples with the Qiagen DNeasy Blood Extraction Kit. The source is a man younger than 35 in good health and CMV-seropositive. The sequence is built from TRBV28 and TRBJ1-6, and 9 bases in between align with TRBD1. Sequenced sample: PBMCs. The nucleotide sequence reads as follows: TGTGCCAGCACCCGAGCTAGTAAGGGACAGGGTAATTCACCCCTCCACTTT. The resulting protein is CASTRASKGQGNSPLHF.